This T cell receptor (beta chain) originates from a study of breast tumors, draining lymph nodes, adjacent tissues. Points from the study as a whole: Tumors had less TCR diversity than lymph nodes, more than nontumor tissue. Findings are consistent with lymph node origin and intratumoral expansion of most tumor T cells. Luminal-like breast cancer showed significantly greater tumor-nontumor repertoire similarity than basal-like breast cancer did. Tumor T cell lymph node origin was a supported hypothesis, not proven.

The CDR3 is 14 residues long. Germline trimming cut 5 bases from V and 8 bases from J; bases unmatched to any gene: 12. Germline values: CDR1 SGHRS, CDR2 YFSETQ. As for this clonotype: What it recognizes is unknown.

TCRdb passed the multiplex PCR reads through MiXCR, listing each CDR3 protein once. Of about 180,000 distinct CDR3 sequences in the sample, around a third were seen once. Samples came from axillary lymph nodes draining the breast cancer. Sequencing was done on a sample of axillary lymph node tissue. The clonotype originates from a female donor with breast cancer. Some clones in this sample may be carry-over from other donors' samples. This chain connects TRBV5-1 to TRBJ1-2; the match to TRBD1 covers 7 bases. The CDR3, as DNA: TGCGCCAGCAGAACAGCCCTAGACAGGGTCGGCTACACCTTC. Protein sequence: CASRTALDRVGYTF.